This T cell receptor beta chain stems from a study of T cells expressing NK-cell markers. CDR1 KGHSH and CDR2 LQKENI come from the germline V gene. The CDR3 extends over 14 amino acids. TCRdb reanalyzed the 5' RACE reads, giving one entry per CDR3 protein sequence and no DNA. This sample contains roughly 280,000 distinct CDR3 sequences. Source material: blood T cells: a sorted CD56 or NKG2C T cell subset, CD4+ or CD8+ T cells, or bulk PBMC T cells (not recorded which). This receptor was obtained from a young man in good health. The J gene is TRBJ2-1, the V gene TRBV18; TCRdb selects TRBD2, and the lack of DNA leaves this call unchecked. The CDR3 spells CASSSRESGDEQFF.